The text below deals with one T cell receptor beta chain. The antigen remains unidentified. This entry is derived from a study of lymphopenia after photon versus proton radiotherapy. TCRdb's table, derived via immunoSEQ multiplex PCR, lists solely in-frame clones and lacks some. The sample holds tens of thousands of clones; approximately 86% are singletons and the top ten take over 9%. The CDR3 has 13 residues. The V end lost 10 bases, the J end lost 10 bases, and 17 bases lay between the germline ends. Germline V gives CDR1 MDHEN, CDR2 SYDVKM. Findings of the study overall: Only patients who died were analyzed for survival; proton advantage is unproven. Post-nadir TCR diversity decline inversely tracked overall survival among those who died. After lymphocyte nadir, photon-treated repertoires showed oligoclonal expansion, especially CD8+ Temra.

The sequence was obtained from a woman in her 70s with pancreatic cancer. Some clones in this sample may be carry-over from other donors' samples. The material was peripheral blood, obtained from a patient treated with proton-based radiotherapy. The J gene is TRBJ1-6, the V gene TRBV28; D is undetermined. CDR3 sequence reads: CATEPTRTSPLHF. The CDR3 DNA reads as TGTGCCACCGAACCAACCCGAACCTCACCCCTCCACTTT.